The 25 T cell receptor beta chains below were found in one sample sequenced in a study of neurological immune-mediated disorders. Time point denoted: longitudinal time-point 2. Using its own MiXCR run on the 5' RACE reads, TCRdb lists one record per CDR3 protein. The sample lists some 80,000 distinct CDR3 sequences, almost 6% seen once, with 7.9% in the top ten. Input material: PBMCs. These TCRs come from a woman aged 60-75 years with multiple sclerosis.

This clonotype was observed at least ten times. V usage is TRBV18 and J usage is TRBJ2-7, with D hard to call. Trimming pared 3 bases from V and 2 bases from J, leaving 8 bases between. The CDR3 length is 13 residues. CDR1 KGHSH and CDR2 LQKENI come from the germline V gene. The CDR3, as DNA: TGTGCCAGCTCACCGATGGGTACCTACGAGCAGTACTTC. Protein: CASSPMGTYEQYF.

This clonotype was recorded at least ten times. The chain links TRBV4-1 to TRBJ2-2; no firm D call. Looked up from germline, CDR1 is MGHRA and CDR2 is YSYEKL. This CDR3 spans 16 amino acids. V lost 2 bases, J lost 7 bases, and 17 bases lay in between. As DNA, the CDR3 is TGCGCCAGCAGCCAAAATGACGGGCCGGCCGGCGGGGAGCTGTTTTTT. Translated: CASSQNDGPAGGELFF.

This clonotype was counted at least ten times. V is TRBV5-5 and J is TRBJ1-3, with D perhaps matching TRBD1 (6 bases). This CDR3 region has 15 residues. Between the trimmed V and J ends, which lost 1 base and 4 bases, there was a span of 12 bases. Looked up from germline, CDR1 is SGHKS and CDR2 is YYEKEE (reference sequence). CDR3 nucleotides: TGTGCCAGCAGCTTGCCTACAGGGATGGGAAACACCATATATTTT. It specifies CASSLPTGMGNTIYF.

This clonotype was seen at least ten times. The chain carries TRBV20-1 and TRBJ2-3; the match to TRBD2 covers 9 bases. Germline loops: CDR1 DFQATT, CDR2 SNEGSKA (reference sequence). With 6 bases clipped from V and 1 base from J, the junction kept 2 bases outside the gene matches. The CDR3 extends over 13 amino acids. The CDR3 region has the DNA TGCAGTGCCCGGACTAGCGGCACAGATACGCAGTATTTT. Protein product: CSARTSGTDTQYF.

Ten or more counts support this clonotype. In nucleotides, the CDR3 is TGCGCCAGCAGCTTAACGGAGCGGATTGAACTTCAGTATTTT. It specifies CASSLTERIELQYF. The chain has TRBV5-1 and TRBJ2-3; TRBD2 might be the D (5 bases). The germline CDR1 and CDR2 sequences are SGHRS and YFSETQ. The V end lost 2 bases, the J end lost 12 bases, and 19 bases lay between the germline ends. The CDR3 is made up of 14 amino acids.

By sample share, this clonotype is medium-sized. Here the CDR3 reads CASSPRTGANEQYF. As DNA, the CDR3 is TGTGCCAGCAGCCCGAGAACAGGGGCTAACGAGCAGTACTTC. This chain joins TRBV7-9 and TRBJ2-7, with 7 positions matching TRBD1. The V segment lost 5 bases and the J segment 5 bases; nucleotides outside the gene matches: 9. CDR3 length: 14 amino acids. In germline, CDR1 is SEHNR, CDR2 FQNEAQ (reference sequence).

This clonotype was detected many times. V gene TRBV20-1 combines with J gene TRBJ2-2, with no clear D. Germline values: CDR1 DFQATT, CDR2 SNEGSKA (reference sequence). This CDR3 has 11 amino acids. Trimming left V 1 base short and J 8 bases short, with 5 bases between. CDR3 protein: CSARGYGELFF. CDR3 bases: TGCAGTGCTAGAGGTTATGGGGAGCTGTTTTTT.

In its sample, this clonotype was seen many times. The chain links TRBV20-1 to TRBJ2-3, with TRBD2 matching over 10 bases. CDR1 and CDR2 from the germline V gene are DFQATT and SNEGSKA (reference sequence). Trimming at V came to 2 bases and at J to 4 bases, leaving 6 bases not matched to a gene. This CDR3 has 15 residues. Written as DNA, the CDR3 is TGCAGTGCTAGAAGATTAGCGGGGGGTGCAGATACGCAGTATTTT. As protein: CSARRLAGGADTQYF.

This clonotype was observed at least ten times. V usage is TRBV5-6 and J usage is TRBJ1-5; the D gene is possibly TRBD1 (5 bases). Germline lookup yields CDR1 SGHDT and CDR2 YYEEEE. The CDR3 runs 17 residues. Trimming took 6 bases from V and 0 from J, leaving 19 bases between them. In DNA form, the CDR3 reads TGTGCCAGCACCACCTTCCAGGGAGCAAATAGCAATCAGCCCCAGCATTTT. As protein: CASTTFQGANSNQPQHF.

Only a few counts were recorded for this clonotype. CDR3 sequence (DNA): TGTGCCAGCTCACCACGTACAGGAGGCAGGGTATCGTACAATGAGCAGTTCTTC. Translated: CASSPRTGGRVSYNEQFF. The chain links TRBV18 to TRBJ2-1; D is perhaps TRBD1 or TRBD2 (5 bases each). Germline V CDR1 and CDR2: KGHSH, LQKENI. The CDR3 has 18 amino acids. Trimming took off 1 base at V and 4 bases at J, with 20 bases between the two ends.

The table lists this clonotype with many counts. J is TRBJ1-5 and V is TRBV5-4; 7 bases align to TRBD1. The germline V gene encodes CDR1 SGHNT and CDR2 YYREEE (reference sequence). The CDR3 spans 14 residues. The junction had 6 bases not matched to a gene; V was cut back by 6 bases and J by 3 bases. CDR3 nucleotide sequence: TGTGCCAGCACCCCCGGGACAGTCAATCAGCCCCAGCATTTT. Amino acid sequence: CASTPGTVNQPQHF. Variable domain in full (rest from reference TRBV5-4 and TRBJ1-5): ETGVTQSPTHLIKTRGQQVTLRCSSQSGHNTVSWYQQALGQGPQFIFQYYREEENGRGNFPPRFSGLQFPNYSSELNVNALELDDSALYLCASTPGTVNQPQHFGDGTRLSIL.

This clonotype is labeled as medium-sized (0.01 to 0.1%). The V gene is TRBV20-1, the J gene TRBJ2-7; 7 bases align to TRBD1. The CDR3 runs to 14 residues. V was pared by 3 bases and J by 2 bases, with 7 bases of the junction left unmatched. Germline lookup yields CDR1 DFQATT and CDR2 SNEGSKA (reference sequence). The CDR3 spells CSASPTGRTYEQYF. The CDR3 region has the DNA TGCAGTGCTAGTCCGACAGGGAGAACCTACGAGCAGTACTTC.

At least ten counts were recorded for this clonotype. This chain joins TRBV7-8 and TRBJ2-7; a weak D match, TRBD1 (6 bases). Germline CDR1 SGHVS, CDR2 FQNEAQ. The CDR3 is 15 residues long. V was clipped by 5 bases and J by 2 bases, with 16 bases between them. This CDR3 reads CASSPYPQGTYEQYF. Here the CDR3 DNA reads TGTGCCAGCAGCCCCTATCCCCAGGGGACCTACGAGCAGTACTTC. Filled out from reference TRBV7-8 and TRBJ2-7, the complete variable domain reads GAGVSQSPRYKVAKRGQDVALRCDPISGHVSLFWYQQALGQGPEFLTYFQNEAQLDKSGLPSDRFFAERPEGSVSTLKIQRTQQEDSAVYLCASSPYPQGTYEQYFGPGTRLTVT.

The chain uses TRBV20-1 and TRBJ1-2; no reliable D call. Germline V gives CDR1 DFQATT, CDR2 SNEGSKA (reference sequence). The V end was cut by 6 bases, the J end by 0 bases, with 14 bases between. This CDR3 has 14 residues. CDR3 sequence: CSAPPPNTNYGYTF. The CDR3 bases are TGCAGTGCCCCACCTCCGAACACTAACTATGGCTACACCTTC.

This clonotype showed up many times. The J gene is TRBJ2-1, the V gene TRBV19; no clear D. Germline V gives CDR1 LNHDA, CDR2 SQIVND (reference sequence). The V gene lost 5 bases and the J gene lost 4 bases, with 9 bases spanning the gap. The CDR3 is 13 residues long. The CDR3 reads CASSDTPYNEQFF. As DNA, the CDR3 is TGTGCCAGTAGTGATACTCCTTACAATGAGCAGTTCTTC.

This clonotype was recorded many times. The rearrangement joins TRBV12-3 or TRBV12-4 to TRBJ2-1; 8 bases map to TRBD2. CDR3 length: 15 residues. The V segment lost 8 bases and the J segment 5 bases; nucleotides outside the gene matches: 11. The CDR3, as DNA: TGTGCCAGCGGACCATTAGCGGGGCTACACAATGAGCAGTTCTTC. Protein product: CASGPLAGLHNEQFF.

The sample holds a few counts of this clonotype. The J gene is TRBJ1-1, the V gene TRBV6-1, with 7 bases matching TRBD1. The CDR3 has 13 amino acids. V was clipped by 7 bases and J by 5 bases; unmatched bases: 7. Germline V CDR1 and CDR2: MNHNS, SASEGT. CDR3 DNA: TGTGCCAGCAACGTACAGGGGAGGACTGAAGCTTTCTTT. Encoded protein: CASNVQGRTEAFF.

This clonotype showed up many times. The V and J genes are TRBV5-1 and TRBJ2-7, with 10 bases matching TRBD1. The CDR3 has 14 amino acids. The V gene's germline CDR1 is SGHRS and CDR2 YFSETQ. The trim removed 0 bases at V and 5 bases at J, leaving 2 bases unmatched. For the CDR3, the DNA is TGCGCCAGCAGCTTGGGACAGGGGGCGGACGAGCAGTACTTC. Protein: CASSLGQGADEQYF.

There are many counts of this clonotype. This chain uses TRBV5-1 with TRBJ1-4, with 8 nucleotides matching TRBD1. J was trimmed by 8 bases and V by 4 bases; bases with no gene match: 7. The CDR3 totals 14 residues. The germline V gene encodes CDR1 SGHRS and CDR2 YFSETQ. CDR3 in amino acids: CASSRGQGGEKLFF. The CDR3 DNA is TGCGCCAGCAGCAGAGGACAGGGAGGCGAAAAACTGTTTTTT.

At least ten counts were recorded for this clonotype. This chain connects TRBV5-1 to TRBJ2-1; 10 positions match TRBD2. The CDR3 extends over 14 amino acids. Germline lookup yields CDR1 SGHRS and CDR2 YFSETQ. The trim removed 4 bases at V and 7 bases at J, leaving 5 bases unmatched. The CDR3: CASSKAGGQNEQFF. The CDR3 bases are TGCGCCAGCAGCAAAGCGGGGGGGCAAAATGAGCAGTTCTTC.

This clonotype was found many times. This sequence joins TRBV10-3 and TRBJ1-1; D might be TRBD1 (5 bases). Germline V gene sequence: CDR1 ENHRY, CDR2 SYGVKD. The CDR3 contains 12 residues. Trimming removed 7 bases at V and 3 bases at J, with 9 bases between. The CDR3 bases are TGTGCCATCAAGGACATTGACACTGAAGCTTTCTTT. Its translation is CAIKDIDTEAFF.

This clonotype was detected ten times or more. This rearrangement joins TRBV27 to TRBJ2-3, with D maybe TRBD2 (6 bases). Germline-derived CDR1 and CDR2 are MNHEY and SMNVEV (reference sequence). The CDR3 is 15 amino acids. Trimming removed 10 bases from V and 2 bases from J, with 19 bases in between. CDR3 sequence: CAIRELGGYTDTQYF. The CDR3 nucleotides read TGTGCCATCAGAGAGTTGGGAGGATACACAGATACGCAGTATTTT.

The sample holds many counts of this clonotype. This chain's CDR3 is CAWGLASRVYNEQFF. The CDR3 DNA sequence: TGTGCCTGGGGGTTGGCTAGCAGGGTTTACAATGAGCAGTTCTTC. The chain combines TRBV30 with TRBJ2-1; D may match TRBD1 or TRBD2 (5 bases each). V lost 5 bases and J lost 4, with 18 bases in between. In germline, CDR1 is GTSNPN, CDR2 SVGIG (reference sequence). The CDR3 is 15 residues long.

This clonotype was observed many times. The chain combines TRBV5-5 with TRBJ2-5; D is possibly TRBD2 (6 bases). CDR1 SGHKS and CDR2 YYEKEE come from the germline V gene (reference sequence). V was shortened by 0 bases and J by 4 bases, with 10 bases between the two germline ends. The CDR3 covers 14 residues. Here the CDR3 DNA reads TGTGCCAGCAGCTTGGTAAGGGAGGCAGAGACCCAGTACTTC. Its protein product is CASSLVREAETQYF. Full variable domain (rest looked up from reference TRBV5-5 and TRBJ2-5): DAGVTQSPTHLIKTRGQQVTLRCSPISGHKSVSWYQQVLGQGPQFIFQYYEKEERGRGNFPDRFSARQFPNYSSELNVNALLLGDSALYLCASSLVREAETQYFGPGTRLLVL.

This clonotype was detected many times. The chain carries TRBV4-1 and TRBJ1-5; no clear D. CDR1 MGHRA and CDR2 YSYEKL come from the germline V gene. The CDR3 contains 13 residues. The germline V and J ends were trimmed by 2 bases and 6 bases, with 8 bases remaining between them. Here the CDR3 reads CASSQRPIQPQHF. CDR3 in DNA: TGCGCCAGCAGCCAAAGACCAATTCAGCCCCAGCATTTT.